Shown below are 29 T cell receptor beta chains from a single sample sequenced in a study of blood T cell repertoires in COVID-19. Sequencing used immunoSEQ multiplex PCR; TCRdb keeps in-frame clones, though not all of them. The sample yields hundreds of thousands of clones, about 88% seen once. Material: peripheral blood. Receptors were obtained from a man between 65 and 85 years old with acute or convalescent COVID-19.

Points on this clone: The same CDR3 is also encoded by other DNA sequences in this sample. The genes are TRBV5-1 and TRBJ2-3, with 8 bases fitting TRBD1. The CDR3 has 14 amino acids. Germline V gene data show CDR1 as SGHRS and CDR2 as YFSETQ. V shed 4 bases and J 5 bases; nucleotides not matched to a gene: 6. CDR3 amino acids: CASSPGQGGDTQYF. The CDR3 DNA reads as TGCGCCAGCAGCCCCGGACAGGGTGGAGATACGCAGTATTTT.

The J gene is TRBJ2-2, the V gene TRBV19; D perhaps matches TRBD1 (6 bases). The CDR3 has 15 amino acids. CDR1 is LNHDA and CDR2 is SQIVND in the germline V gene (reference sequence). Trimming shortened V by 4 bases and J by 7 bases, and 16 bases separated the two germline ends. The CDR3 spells CASSKSRDMYGELFF. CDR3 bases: TGTGCCAGTAGTAAGTCCCGGGACATGTACGGGGAGCTGTTTTTT.

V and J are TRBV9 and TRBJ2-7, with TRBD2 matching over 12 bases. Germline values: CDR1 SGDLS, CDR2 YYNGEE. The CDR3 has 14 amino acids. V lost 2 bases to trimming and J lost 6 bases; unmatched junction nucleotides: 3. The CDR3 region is CASSVTSGSGEQYF. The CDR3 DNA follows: TGTGCCAGCAGCGTGACTAGCGGGAGTGGCGAGCAGTACTTC.

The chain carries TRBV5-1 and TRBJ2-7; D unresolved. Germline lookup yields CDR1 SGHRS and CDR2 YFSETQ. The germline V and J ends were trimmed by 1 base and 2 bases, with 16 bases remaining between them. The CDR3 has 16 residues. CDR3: CASSLLIGSRAYEQYF. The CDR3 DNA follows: TGCGCCAGCAGCTTGTTGATCGGATCACGGGCCTACGAGCAGTACTTC.

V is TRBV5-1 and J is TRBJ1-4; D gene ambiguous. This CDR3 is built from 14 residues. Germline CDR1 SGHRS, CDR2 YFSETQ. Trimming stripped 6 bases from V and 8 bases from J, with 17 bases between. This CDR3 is CASTPQGGGEKLFF. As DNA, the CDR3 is TGCGCCAGCACCCCCCAAGGAGGAGGGGAAAAACTGTTTTTT.

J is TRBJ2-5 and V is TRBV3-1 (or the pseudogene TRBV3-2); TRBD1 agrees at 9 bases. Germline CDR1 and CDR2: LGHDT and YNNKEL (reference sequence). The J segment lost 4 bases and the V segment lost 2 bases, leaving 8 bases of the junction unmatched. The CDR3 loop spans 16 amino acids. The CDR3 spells CASSQPLTGGLETQYF. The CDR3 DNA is TGTGCCAGCAGCCAACCCCTCACAGGGGGCTTAGAGACCCAGTACTTC.

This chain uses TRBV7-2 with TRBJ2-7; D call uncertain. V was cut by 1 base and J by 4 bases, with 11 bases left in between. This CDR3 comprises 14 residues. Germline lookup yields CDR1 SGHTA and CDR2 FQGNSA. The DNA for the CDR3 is TGTGCCAGCAGCTTAGGTGGCAGGAAGTACGAGCAGTACTTC. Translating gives CASSLGGRKYEQYF.

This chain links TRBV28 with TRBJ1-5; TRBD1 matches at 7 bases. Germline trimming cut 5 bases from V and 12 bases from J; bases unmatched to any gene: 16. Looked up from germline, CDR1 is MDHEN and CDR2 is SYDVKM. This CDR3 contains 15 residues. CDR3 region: CASSPSGLTGILQHF. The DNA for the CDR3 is TGTGCCAGCAGTCCCTCGGGGCTGACAGGGATTCTCCAGCATTTT.

Here the CDR3 DNA reads TGTGCCAGCAGTTCGACAGGGTTGATCGGGGAGCTGTTTTTT. Translated: CASSSTGLIGELFF. V usage is TRBV6-6 and J usage is TRBJ2-2; 7 bases are shared with TRBD1. Germline V gene data show CDR1 as MNHNY and CDR2 as SVGAGI (reference sequence). The CDR3 has 14 amino acids. Unmatched junction bases numbered 6, after V lost 4 bases and J lost 7 bases.

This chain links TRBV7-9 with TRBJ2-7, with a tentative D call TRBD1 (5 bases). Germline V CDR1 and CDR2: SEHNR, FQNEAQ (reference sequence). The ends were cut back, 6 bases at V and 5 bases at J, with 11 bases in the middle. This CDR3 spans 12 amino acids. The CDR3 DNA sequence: TGTGCCAGCAGTGCTAGGGGCCACGAGCAGTACTTC. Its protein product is CASSARGHEQYF.

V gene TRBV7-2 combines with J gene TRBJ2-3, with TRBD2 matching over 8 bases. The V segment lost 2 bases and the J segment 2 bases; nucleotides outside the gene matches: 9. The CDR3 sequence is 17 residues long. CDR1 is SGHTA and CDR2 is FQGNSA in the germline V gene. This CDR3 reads CASSLIPSGGNTDTQYF. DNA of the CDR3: TGTGCCAGCAGCTTAATCCCCTCGGGGGGGAACACAGATACGCAGTATTTT.

CDR3 DNA: TGTGCCAGCAGCTTGGCCTCGGGACTAGCGGGAGGGCCGAAAAATGAGCAGTTCTTC. This codes for CASSLASGLAGGPKNEQFF. The genes are TRBV5-6 and TRBJ2-1, with 16 bases identical to TRBD2. From germline, CDR1 is SGHDT and CDR2 YYEEEE. Trimming cost V 0 bases and J 7 bases; bases outside gene matches: 10. The CDR3 length is 19 residues.

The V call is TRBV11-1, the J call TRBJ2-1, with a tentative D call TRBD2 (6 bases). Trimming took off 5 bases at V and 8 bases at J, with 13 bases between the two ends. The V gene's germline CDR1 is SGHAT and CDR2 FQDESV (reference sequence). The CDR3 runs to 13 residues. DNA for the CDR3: TGTGCCAGCAGCCTACCTAGCGTTGATGAGCAGTTCTTC. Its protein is CASSLPSVDEQFF.

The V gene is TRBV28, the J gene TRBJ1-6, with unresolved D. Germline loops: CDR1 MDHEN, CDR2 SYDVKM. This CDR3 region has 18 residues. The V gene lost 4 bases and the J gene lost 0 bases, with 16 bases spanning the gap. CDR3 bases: TGTGCCAGCAGTTACTCCCTGGCCGGGTCCTCCTATAATTCACCCCTCCACTTT. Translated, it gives CASSYSLAGSSYNSPLHF.

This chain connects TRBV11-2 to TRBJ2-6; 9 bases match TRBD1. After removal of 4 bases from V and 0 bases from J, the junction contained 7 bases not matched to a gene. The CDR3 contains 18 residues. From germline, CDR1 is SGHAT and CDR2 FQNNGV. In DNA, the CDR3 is TGTGCCAGCAGCTCGAGGGGGACAGGGAACTCTGGGGCCAACGTCCTGACTTTC. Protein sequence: CASSSRGTGNSGANVLTF.

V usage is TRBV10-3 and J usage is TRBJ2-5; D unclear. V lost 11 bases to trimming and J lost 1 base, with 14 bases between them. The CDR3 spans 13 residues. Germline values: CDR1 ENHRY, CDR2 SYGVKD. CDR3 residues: CASNLTPQETQYF. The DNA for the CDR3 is TGTGCCTCCAATCTGACACCCCAAGAGACCCAGTACTTC.

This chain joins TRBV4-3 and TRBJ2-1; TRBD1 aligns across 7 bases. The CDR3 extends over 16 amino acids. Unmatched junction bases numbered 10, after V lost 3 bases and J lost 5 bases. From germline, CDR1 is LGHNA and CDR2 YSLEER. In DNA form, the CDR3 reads TGCGCCAGCAGCCAGGGCCCAGGACAGGCCAACAATGAGCAGTTCTTC. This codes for CASSQGPGQANNEQFF.

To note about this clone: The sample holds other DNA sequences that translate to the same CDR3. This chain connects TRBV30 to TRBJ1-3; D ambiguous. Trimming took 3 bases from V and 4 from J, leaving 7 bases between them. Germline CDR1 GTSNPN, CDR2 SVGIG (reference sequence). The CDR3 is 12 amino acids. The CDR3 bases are TGTGCCTGGAGCGTGTTGGGAAACACCATATATTTT. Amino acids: CAWSVLGNTIYF. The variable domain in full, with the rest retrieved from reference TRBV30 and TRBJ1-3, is SQTIHQWPATLVQPVGSPLSLECTVEGTSNPNLYWYRQAAGRGLQLLFYSVGIGQISSEVPQNLSASRPQDRQFILSSKKLLLSDSGFYLCAWSVLGNTIYFGEGSWLTVV.

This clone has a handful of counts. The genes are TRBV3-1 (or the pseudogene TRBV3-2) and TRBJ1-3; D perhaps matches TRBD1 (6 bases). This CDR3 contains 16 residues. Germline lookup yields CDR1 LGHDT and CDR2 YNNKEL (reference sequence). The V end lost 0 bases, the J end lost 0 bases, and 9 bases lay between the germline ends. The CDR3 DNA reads TGTGCCAGCAGCCAAGAAACAGGGATCTCTGGAAACACCATATATTTT. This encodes CASSQETGISGNTIYF.

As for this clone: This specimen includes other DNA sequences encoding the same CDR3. In DNA, the CDR3 is TGTGCCAGCAGTTCCCCAGACAGAGACTATGGCTACACCTTC. Translating gives CASSSPDRDYGYTF. The chain combines TRBV28 with TRBJ1-2, with D tentatively TRBD1 (5 bases). V lost 4 bases to trimming and J lost 3 bases, with 12 bases between them. Germline V gives CDR1 MDHEN, CDR2 SYDVKM. CDR3 size: 14 residues.

The CDR3 nucleotides are TGTGCCAGCTCACCGCCCCTAGCGGGGGGGTACAATGAGCAGTTCTTC. Its protein product is CASSPPLAGGYNEQFF. This chain connects TRBV18 to TRBJ2-1, with 12 bases matching TRBD2. The CDR3 sequence is 16 residues long. Germline CDR1 reads KGHSH; CDR2 reads LQKENI. Germline trimming cut 3 bases from V and 4 bases from J; bases unmatched to any gene: 4. The whole variable domain, filled in from reference TRBV18 and TRBJ2-1, reads NAGVMQNPRHLVRRRGQEARLRCSPMKGHSHVYWYRQLPEEGLKFMVYLQKENIIDESGMPKERFSAEFPKEGPSILRIQQVVRGDSAAYFCASSPPLAGGYNEQFFGPGTRLTVL.

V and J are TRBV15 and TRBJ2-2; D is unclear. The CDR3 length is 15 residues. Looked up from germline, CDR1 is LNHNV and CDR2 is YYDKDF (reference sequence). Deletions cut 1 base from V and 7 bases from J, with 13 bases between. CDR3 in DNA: TGTGCCACCAGCAGAGGCCCGAACGCAGTCGGGGAGCTGTTTTTT. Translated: CATSRGPNAVGELFF.

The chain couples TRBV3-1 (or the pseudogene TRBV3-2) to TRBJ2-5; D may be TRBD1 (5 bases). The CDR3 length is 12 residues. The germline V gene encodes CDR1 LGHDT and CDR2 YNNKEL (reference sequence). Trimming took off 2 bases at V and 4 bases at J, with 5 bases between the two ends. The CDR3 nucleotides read TGTGCCAGCAGCCAAAGGGGAGAGACCCAGTACTTC. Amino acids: CASSQRGETQYF.

The CDR3 sequence: CASTPTGNEQYF. The CDR3 DNA reads as TGCGCCAGCACCCCGACAGGGAACGAGCAGTACTTC. The V gene is TRBV10-2, the J gene TRBJ2-7; 7 bases match TRBD1. The CDR3 is made up of 12 amino acids. Germline-derived CDR1 and CDR2 are WSHSY and SAAADI. The ends lost 7 bases at V and 5 bases at J; junction bases unmatched: 5.

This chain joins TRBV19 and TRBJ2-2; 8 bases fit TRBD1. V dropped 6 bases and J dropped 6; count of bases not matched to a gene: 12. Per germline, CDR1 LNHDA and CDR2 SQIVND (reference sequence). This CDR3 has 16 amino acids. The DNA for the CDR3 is TGTGCCAGTAGGCCGAACGACAGGGGAAACGCCGGGGAGCTGTTTTTT. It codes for CASRPNDRGNAGELFF.

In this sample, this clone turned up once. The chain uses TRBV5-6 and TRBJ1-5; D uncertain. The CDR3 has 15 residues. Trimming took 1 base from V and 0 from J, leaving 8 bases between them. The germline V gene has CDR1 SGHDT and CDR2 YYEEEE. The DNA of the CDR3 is TGTGCCAGCAGCTTGCAACAGTATAGCAATCAGCCCCAGCATTTT. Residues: CASSLQQYSNQPQHF.

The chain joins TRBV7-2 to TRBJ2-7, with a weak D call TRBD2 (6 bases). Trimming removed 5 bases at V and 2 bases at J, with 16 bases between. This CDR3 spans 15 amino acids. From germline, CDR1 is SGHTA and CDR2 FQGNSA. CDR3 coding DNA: TGTGCCAGCAGCATTACGACGGGGGAAACCTACGAGCAGTACTTC. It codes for CASSITTGETYEQYF.

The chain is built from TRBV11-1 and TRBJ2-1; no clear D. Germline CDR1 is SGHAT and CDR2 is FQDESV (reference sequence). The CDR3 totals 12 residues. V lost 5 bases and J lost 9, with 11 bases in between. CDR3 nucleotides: TGTGCCAGCAGCAAGCCGAGTGTTGAGCAGTTCTTC. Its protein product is CASSKPSVEQFF.

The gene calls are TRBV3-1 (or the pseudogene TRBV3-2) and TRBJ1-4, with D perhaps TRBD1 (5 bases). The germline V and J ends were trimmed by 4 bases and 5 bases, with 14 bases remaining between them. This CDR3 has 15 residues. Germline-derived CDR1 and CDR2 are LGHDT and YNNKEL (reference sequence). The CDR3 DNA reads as TGTGCCAGCAGCCTTAAGGGGTCAGGAAATGAAAAACTGTTTTTT. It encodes CASSLKGSGNEKLFF.